The rows below give T cell receptor beta chains drawn from one sample of a study of blood T cell repertoires in COVID-19. Sequencing was performed with immunoSEQ multiplex PCR; in TCRdb, only in-frame clones are kept and a portion is missing. The data contain 100,000 to 150,000 clones, roughly 80% of them singletons. The specimen was peripheral blood. Receptors were obtained from a man in his sixties with acute or convalescent COVID-19. Both conserved end residues are part of each CDR3. D genes are given only for firm matches. Not every row has a clone size; where given, it reads once, few, many or a size class.

v_gene: TRBV2; abundance: -; d_gene: TRBD1; j_gene: TRBJ2-6; CDR3nt: TGTGCCAGCAGTGATCCGGGACAGGGTAATCTGGTAGGGGCCAACGTCCTGACTTTC; CDR3aa: CASSDPGQGNLVGANVLTF
v_gene: TRBV11-2; abundance: -; d_gene: -; j_gene: TRBJ2-2; CDR3nt: TGTGCCAGCAGCTTACCAGTTCTGGGGGCAAGCGGGGAGCTGTTTTTT; CDR3aa: CASSLPVLGASGELFF
v_gene: TRBV27; abundance: -; d_gene: -; j_gene: TRBJ1-1; CDR3nt: TGTGCCAGCTACACCAACCCAGGGGTTGCAAGAAACACTGAAGCTTTCTTT; CDR3aa: CASYTNPGVARNTEAFF
v_gene: TRBV25-1; abundance: -; d_gene: TRBD1; j_gene: TRBJ1-2; CDR3nt: TGTGCCAGCAGTGTTGACAGGGGTCGTCGTGGCTACACCTTC; CDR3aa: CASSVDRGRRGYTF
v_gene: TRBV5-1; abundance: -; d_gene: -; j_gene: TRBJ1-2; CDR3nt: TGCGCCAGCAGCTTGGGAGGTTCCGTGGGCTACACCTTC; CDR3aa: CASSLGGSVGYTF
v_gene: TRBV11-2; abundance: -; d_gene: TRBD1; j_gene: TRBJ1-2; CDR3nt: TGTGCCAGCAGCTCAGAGGGGGCCAGGGTTTATGGCTACACCTTC; CDR3aa: CASSSEGARVYGYTF
v_gene: TRBV21-1; abundance: -; d_gene: -; j_gene: TRBJ1-2; CDR3nt: TGTGCCAGCAGCTCCCTCGGGACACAGGGTTTCGACTATGGCTACACCTTC; CDR3aa: CASSSLGTQGFDYGYTF
v_gene: TRBV5-1; abundance: few; d_gene: -; j_gene: TRBJ1-5; CDR3nt: TGCGCCAGCAGTCTAGGACAGCCAGGTCAGCCCCAGCATTTT; CDR3aa: CASSLGQPGQPQHF
v_gene: TRBV18; abundance: -; d_gene: TRBD1; j_gene: TRBJ1-6; CDR3nt: TGTGCCAGCTCAGCCGACAGGGTAAAATCACCCCTCCACTTT; CDR3aa: CASSADRVKSPLHF
v_gene: TRBV5-6; abundance: -; d_gene: TRBD2; j_gene: TRBJ2-7; CDR3nt: TGTGCCAGCAGCCGGACCGGGACTAGCTACGAGCAGTACTTC; CDR3aa: CASSRTGTSYEQYF
v_gene: TRBV2; abundance: few; d_gene: -; j_gene: TRBJ1-2; CDR3nt: TGTGCCAGCAGCCAAAGTCAGATGATCGGGGGTGGCTACACCTTC; CDR3aa: CASSQSQMIGGGYTF
v_gene: TRBV18; abundance: -; d_gene: TRBD2; j_gene: TRBJ2-1; CDR3nt: TGTGCCAGCTCAGCCGCGGGGGGGCTTAACAATGAGCAGTTCTTC; CDR3aa: CASSAAGGLNNEQFF
v_gene: TRBV18; abundance: few; d_gene: TRBD1; j_gene: TRBJ1-1; CDR3nt: TGTGCCAGCTCACCATTAAGGGGGCGGACGATGAACACTGAAGCTTTCTTT; CDR3aa: CASSPLRGRTMNTEAFF
v_gene: TRBV11-2; abundance: -; d_gene: -; j_gene: TRBJ2-7; CDR3nt: TGTGCCAGCAGCTTAGGGCTGCCATCTTTATACGAGCAGTACTTC; CDR3aa: CASSLGLPSLYEQYF
v_gene: TRBV5-1; abundance: -; d_gene: TRBD1; j_gene: TRBJ1-4; CDR3nt: TGCGCCAGCAGCTTGGGTGGACAGGGGGCTACTTATGAAAAACTGTTTTTT; CDR3aa: CASSLGGQGATYEKLFF
v_gene: TRBV27; abundance: -; d_gene: -; j_gene: TRBJ2-3; CDR3nt: TGTGCCAGCAGTTTTTACTTCGCAGATACGCAGTATTTT; CDR3aa: CASSFYFADTQYF
v_gene: TRBV12-3/TRBV12-4; abundance: -; d_gene: -; j_gene: TRBJ1-2; CDR3nt: TGTGCCAGCAGTTTATTGGCTTTCTATGGCTACACCTTC; CDR3aa: CASSLLAFYGYTF
v_gene: TRBV7-3; abundance: once; d_gene: TRBD1; j_gene: TRBJ1-5; CDR3nt: TGTGCCAGCAGATCACACAGGGGGACCACCCACCATAGCAATCAGCCCCAGCATTTT; CDR3aa: CASRSHRGTTHHSNQPQHF
v_gene: TRBV28; abundance: -; d_gene: -; j_gene: TRBJ1-5; CDR3nt: TGTGCCAGCAGTTTATCCACAGGGAGTGGGACAAGAGAGCCCCAGCATTTT; CDR3aa: CASSLSTGSGTREPQHF
v_gene: TRBV5-6; abundance: -; d_gene: -; j_gene: TRBJ2-5; CDR3nt: TGTGCCAGCAGCTTGCGACTTCGGACAGGGAGGGGAGAGACCCAGTACTTC; CDR3aa: CASSLRLRTGRGETQYF
v_gene: TRBV10-2; abundance: -; d_gene: -; j_gene: TRBJ1-1; CDR3nt: TGCGCCAGCAGTGAGACGGGGAACACTGAAGCTTTCTTT; CDR3aa: CASSETGNTEAFF
v_gene: TRBV28; abundance: -; d_gene: -; j_gene: TRBJ1-1; CDR3nt: TGTGCCAGCCCGGGGGTGAACACTGAAGCTTTCTTT; CDR3aa: CASPGVNTEAFF
v_gene: TRBV9; abundance: -; d_gene: TRBD1; j_gene: TRBJ2-7; CDR3nt: TGTGCCAGCAGCGGAGGGACAGGGCTCCACGAGCAGTACTTC; CDR3aa: CASSGGTGLHEQYF
v_gene: TRBV6-6; abundance: -; d_gene: -; j_gene: TRBJ2-5; CDR3nt: TGTGCCAGCAGTTACGCAGGGAACCAAGAGACCCAGTACTTC; CDR3aa: CASSYAGNQETQYF
v_gene: TRBV5-1; abundance: -; d_gene: -; j_gene: TRBJ1-1; CDR3nt: TGCGCCAGCAGCTTAGGAGCCGGACAGTCGAACACTGAAGCTTTCTTT; CDR3aa: CASSLGAGQSNTEAFF
v_gene: TRBV30; abundance: -; d_gene: -; j_gene: TRBJ1-6; CDR3nt: TGTGCCTGGACGCGAACTCTCAATTCACCCCTCCACTTT; CDR3aa: CAWTRTLNSPLHF
v_gene: TRBV28; abundance: -; d_gene: -; j_gene: TRBJ1-2; CDR3nt: TGTGCCAGCAATTATGGCTTAAACTATGGCTACACCTTC; CDR3aa: CASNYGLNYGYTF
v_gene: TRBV6-5; abundance: -; d_gene: TRBD1; j_gene: TRBJ2-5; CDR3nt: TGTGCCAGCAGCGGTGACAGGGGAGTAGAGACCCAGTACTTC; CDR3aa: CASSGDRGVETQYF
v_gene: TRBV5-1; abundance: -; d_gene: TRBD1; j_gene: TRBJ2-2; CDR3nt: TGCGCCAGCAGCGAGGGACAGGGGGATACCGGGGAGCTGTTTTTT; CDR3aa: CASSEGQGDTGELFF